Listed here is a single T cell receptor (beta chain). Its antigen is unidentified. This sample was taken from a study of T cells in Graves' hyperthyroidism and ophthalmopathy. Using RNA transcripts as the source, TCR beta CDR3 regions were amplified. The HTBI primer set served for first-round RT-PCR of the TCR CDR3. From the multiplex PCR reads, TCRdb called clonotypes with MiXCR, one entry per CDR3 protein. Of 310,000 or so distinct CDR3 sequences in the sample, about a sixth were seen once. CDR3 size: 15 residues. Germline-derived CDR1 and CDR2 are SQVTM and ANQGSEA. Trimming shortened V by 0 bases and J by 2 bases, and 14 bases separated the two germline ends. Overall study findings and caveats: Ophthalmopathy prediction by the model preceded onset by a median about 6.8 months. Researchers report that a 13 V-J model separated ophthalmopathy from stable hyperthyroidism.

Lactation, pregnancy, other autoimmune disease or uncontrolled infection led to exclusion of patients. Fresh peripheral blood, 9.5 to 10 ml of it, supplied the PBMCs. The origin of this receptor is a woman in her sixties with Graves' ophthalmopathy. What was sequenced was blood. The V call is TRBV29-1, the J call TRBJ2-7; possibly TRBD1 or TRBD2 for D (5 bases each). The CDR3 coding sequence is TGCAGCGTTGAAGACCCCCGGGGCGGCCCCTACGAGCAGTACTTC. It codes for CSVEDPRGGPYEQYF.